These 22 T cell receptor beta chains share one sample of origin, sequenced in a study of T cells in Graves' hyperthyroidism and ophthalmopathy. RNA transcripts gave rise to amplified TCR beta CDR3 regions. First-round RT-PCR targeting the TCR CDR3 was performed with the HTBI primer set. TCRdb re-derived calls from the multiplex PCR reads in MiXCR, one entry per CDR3 protein. The repertoire holds hundreds of thousands of distinct CDR3 sequences, with nearly 20% as singletons. Sequencing input: blood. These TCRs come from a man aged 40-49 years with Graves' ophthalmopathy.

The sample holds many counts of this clonotype. The CDR3 here is CASSEVGSGDGYTF. The DNA for the CDR3 is TGTGCCAGCAGTGAAGTAGGTTCCGGCGATGGCTACACCTTC. This chain links TRBV6-1 with TRBJ1-2; D not resolved. The V gene's germline CDR1 is MNHNS and CDR2 SASEGT. The CDR3 spans 14 residues. V was clipped by 1 base and J by 6 bases, with 12 bases between them.

This clonotype was detected a few times. The rearrangement links TRBV5-1 to TRBJ1-1; D call uncertain. Trimming left V 0 bases short and J 6 bases short, with 18 bases between. The CDR3 runs to 16 residues. Germline loops: CDR1 SGHRS, CDR2 YFSETQ. CDR3 amino acids: CASSLAGGNLSPEAFF. CDR3 coding DNA: TGCGCCAGCAGCTTGGCCGGTGGCAACCTAAGCCCTGAAGCTTTCTTT.

The sample holds many counts of this clonotype. This rearrangement joins TRBV28 to TRBJ2-5, with TRBD2 matching over 9 bases. V was clipped by 8 bases and J by 5 bases; unmatched bases: 15. Germline V gene sequence: CDR1 MDHEN, CDR2 SYDVKM. The CDR3 is 16 residues long. The CDR3 spells CASFTRRSGSQETQYF. CDR3 DNA sequence: TGTGCCAGCTTCACTAGGCGTAGCGGGAGTCAGGAGACCCAGTACTTC.

The chain employs TRBV7-9 and TRBJ1-5; D not certain. Germline V gene data show CDR1 as SEHNR and CDR2 as FQNEAQ (reference sequence). V lost 5 bases, J lost 7 bases, and 15 bases lay in between. This CDR3 has 14 amino acids. The CDR3 region is CASSHDTIHQPQHF. For the CDR3, the DNA is TGTGCCAGCAGCCACGACACCATCCACCAGCCCCAGCATTTT.

This chain connects TRBV20-1 to TRBJ2-3; tentatively, D is TRBD2 (5 bases). Germline-derived CDR1 and CDR2 are DFQATT and SNEGSKA (reference sequence). The ends were cut back, 2 bases at V and 0 bases at J, with 15 bases in the middle. This CDR3 has 16 amino acids. CDR3 in DNA: TGCAGTGCTAGATCCCGCCTAGCCCGAAGCACAGATACGCAGTATTTT. Residues: CSARSRLARSTDTQYF.

This clonotype was recorded a few times. The genes are TRBV30 and TRBJ1-5; no definite D call. CDR3 length equals 13 residues. Germline V gene data show CDR1 as GTSNPN and CDR2 as SVGIG (reference sequence). The V end lost 1 base, the J end lost 3 bases, and 7 bases lay between the germline ends. The CDR3 here is CAWSDGLNQPQHF. The CDR3 region has the DNA TGTGCCTGGAGTGATGGACTCAATCAGCCCCAGCATTTT.

This clonotype was observed a few times. The chain joins TRBV3-1 to TRBJ2-5; D possibly corresponds to TRBD2 (5 bases). In germline, CDR1 is LGHDT, CDR2 YNNKEL (reference sequence). Between the trimmed V and J ends, which lost 0 bases and 3 bases, there was a span of 8 bases. This CDR3 contains 14 residues. The CDR3 region has the DNA TGTGCCAGCAGCCAAGATGAGCGGAAAGAGACCCAGTACTTC. Translating it yields CASSQDERKETQYF.

This clonotype was counted at least ten times. V usage is TRBV6-1 and J usage is TRBJ1-1; D possibly corresponds to TRBD1 (5 bases). Between the trimmed V and J ends, which lost 4 bases and 10 bases, there was a span of 16 bases. There are 13 residues in the CDR3. Germline CDR1 is MNHNS and CDR2 is SASEGT. The CDR3 DNA reads TGTGCCAGCAGTGTCTCGCAGACGGGGGGAGCTTTCTTT. Protein: CASSVSQTGGAFF.

This clonotype was detected many times. The chain carries TRBV20-1 and TRBJ2-4, with a tentative D call TRBD2 (6 bases). The CDR3 spans 15 residues. The ends were cut back, 5 bases at V and 0 bases at J, with 14 bases in the middle. Germline CDR1 DFQATT, CDR2 SNEGSKA (reference sequence). Here the CDR3 DNA reads TGCAGTGCTCGGCGGGGAGTTGAAGCCAAAAACATTCAGTACTTC. As protein: CSARRGVEAKNIQYF.

This clonotype appeared a few times. J is TRBJ2-3 and V is TRBV4-2; 10 positions match TRBD2. CDR1 and CDR2 from the germline V gene are LGHNA and YNFKEQ. The CDR3 is 15 residues long. V lost 5 bases, J lost 4 bases, and 6 bases stayed unmatched. The CDR3 reads CASSFSSGGSDTQYF. CDR3 nucleotide sequence: TGTGCCAGCAGCTTTTCTAGCGGGGGCTCAGATACGCAGTATTTT.

In nucleotides, the CDR3 is TGTGCCAGCAGTTACTCAATTTCCCAAGAGACCCAGTACTTC. Its protein is CASSYSISQETQYF. The chain carries TRBV6-2 or TRBV6-3 and TRBJ2-5; D not resolved. V shed 0 bases and J shed 1 base, with 6 bases lying between them. The CDR3 is made up of 14 amino acids. The germline CDR1 and CDR2 sequences are MNHEY and SVGEGT.

At least ten counts were recorded for this clonotype. The genes are TRBV30 and TRBJ1-2; possibly TRBD1 for D (6 bases). Germline CDR1 GTSNPN, CDR2 SVGIG (reference sequence). This CDR3 is 12 amino acids long. V lost 1 base to trimming and J lost 3 bases, with 6 bases between them. The CDR3 region has the DNA TGTGCCTGGAGTGACAGGGACTATGGCTACACCTTC. Translated: CAWSDRDYGYTF.

This clonotype showed up just a few times. The V gene is TRBV7-9, the J gene TRBJ2-1; TRBD1 is a possible D gene (5 bases). The germline CDR1 and CDR2 sequences are SEHNR and FQNEAQ (reference sequence). The CDR3 runs 13 residues. The germline V and J ends were trimmed by 1 base and 10 bases, with 11 bases remaining between them. The chain's CDR3 is CASSLGAGREQFF. The CDR3 DNA is TGTGCCAGCAGCTTAGGTGCAGGGCGGGAGCAGTTCTTC.

This chain links TRBV12-5 with TRBJ2-2; TRBD1 matches at 7 bases. J lost 0 bases, V lost 2 bases, and 6 bases had no gene match. The CDR3 runs to 17 residues. Germline CDR1 and CDR2: LGHNT and FRNRAP. The CDR3 region is CASGLTWQGANTGELFF. CDR3 DNA: TGTGCTAGTGGTTTGACGTGGCAGGGGGCGAACACCGGGGAGCTGTTTTTT.

This clonotype was observed a few times. The J gene is TRBJ1-4, the V gene TRBV7-2; perhaps TRBD1 as D (5 bases). Trimming shortened V by 3 bases and J by 10 bases, and 27 bases separated the two germline ends. This CDR3 is built from 18 residues. From germline, CDR1 is SGHTA and CDR2 FQGNSA. The CDR3 DNA reads as TGTGCCAGCAGCTTGCCCCCCAATCTCCAGGGAACCTTCCTAAAACTGTTTTTT. Its protein product is CASSLPPNLQGTFLKLFF.

The J gene is TRBJ2-7, the V gene TRBV4-3; 9 bases agree with TRBD2. The CDR3 is 15 residues long. Germline values: CDR1 LGHNA, CDR2 YSLEER. V lost 1 base to trimming and J lost 4 bases; unmatched junction nucleotides: 5. The CDR3: CASSQGREGLYEQYF. The CDR3 DNA is TGCGCCAGCAGCCAAGGGCGGGAGGGCCTGTACGAGCAGTACTTC.

This clonotype was seen a few times. The chain links TRBV24-1 to TRBJ2-5, with D tentatively TRBD1 or TRBD2 (5 bases each). Germline CDR1 and CDR2: KGHDR and SFDVKD. V was trimmed by 3 bases and J by 1 base, leaving 11 bases between them. The CDR3 runs 15 residues. The CDR3: CATSDPRDGQETQYF. The CDR3 DNA sequence: TGTGCCACCAGTGATCCCCGGGACGGCCAAGAGACCCAGTACTTC.

This clonotype came up a few times. The genes are TRBV7-3 and TRBJ2-6; perhaps TRBD2 as D (5 bases). V was pared by 2 bases and J by 0 bases, with 8 bases between. Germline V gene lookup returns CDR1 SGHTA and CDR2 FQGTGA. The CDR3 has 16 amino acids. The CDR3 loop reads CASSLLAPSGANVLTF. The CDR3 region has the DNA TGTGCCAGCAGCTTACTAGCACCCTCTGGGGCCAACGTCCTGACTTTC.

This clonotype was counted many times. This chain joins TRBV2 and TRBJ1-2; a weak D match, TRBD1 (6 bases). Trimming took 4 bases from V and 7 from J, leaving 16 bases between them. This CDR3 is built from 14 residues. CDR1 and CDR2 from the germline V gene are SNHLY and FYNNEI. CDR3: CASSVLGQRGGYTF. The CDR3 DNA sequence: TGTGCCAGCAGTGTTCTAGGACAGAGGGGTGGCTACACCTTC.

This clonotype has just a few counts. V and J are TRBV5-1 and TRBJ2-3, with D maybe TRBD2 (6 bases). The CDR3 is 15 amino acids. Germline CDR1 and CDR2: SGHRS and YFSETQ. Deletions cut 7 bases from V and 3 bases from J, with 18 bases between. CDR3 sequence (DNA): TGCGCCAGCGACGCGGGGACTTTGGAAACAGATACGCAGTATTTT. It is translated as CASDAGTLETDTQYF. The full variable domain, in which reference TRBV5-1 and TRBJ2-3 provide the parts outside the CDR3, is KAGVTQTPRYLIKTRGQQVTLSCSPISGHRSVSWYQQTPGQGLQFLFEYFSETQRNKGNFPGRFSGRQFSNSRSEMNVSTLELGDSALYLCASDAGTLETDTQYFGPGTRLTVL.

This clonotype was counted many times. This chain connects TRBV27 to TRBJ2-5; 8 bases line up with TRBD1. CDR1 and CDR2 (germline): MNHEY, SMNVEV (reference sequence). J lost 6 bases, V lost 6 bases, and 9 bases had no gene match. The CDR3 runs 14 residues. CDR3 nucleotide sequence: TGTGCCAGCAGGGGGGCGGGACAGGCCAAGACCCAGTACTTC. Translation gives CASRGAGQAKTQYF.

The chain links TRBV4-1 to TRBJ1-6; D gene unclear. CDR3 length equals 16 residues. From germline, CDR1 is MGHRA and CDR2 YSYEKL. V shed 3 bases and J shed 11 bases, with 20 bases lying between them. Here the CDR3 reads CASSHNTPGKVAPLHF. DNA of the CDR3: TGCGCCAGCAGCCACAACACCCCCGGTAAGGTAGCACCCCTCCACTTT.